The 17 T cell receptor beta chains given below trace back to one sample, sequenced in a study of T cell clonotyping in hematopoietic cell transplantation. Repertoires were generated with immunoSEQ multiplex PCR, while TCRdb's copy carries only in-frame clones and drops some. The sample records about 36,000 clones, roughly 95% being singletons. Time point specified: recipient sample about 28 days before transplant, after cytoreduction. Specimen: peripheral blood mononuclear cells, collected before stem cell transplant. The receptor set was obtained from a man aged 35 to 55 with chronic myeloid leukemia. Some clones in this sample may be carry-over from other donors' samples.

The chain employs TRBV28 and TRBJ1-4; D is undetermined. This CDR3 contains 15 residues. CDR1 and CDR2 (germline): MDHEN, SYDVKM. Trimming stripped 6 bases from V and 6 bases from J, with 17 bases between. CDR3 loop: CASSSLAGADEKLFF. In DNA form, the CDR3 reads TGTGCCAGCAGCTCTCTGGCAGGCGCGGATGAAAAACTGTTTTTT. Looking up the rest from reference TRBV28 and TRBJ1-4 gives the full variable domain: DVKVTQSSRYLVKRTGEKVFLECVQDMDHENMFWYRQDPGLGLRLIYFSYDVKMKEKGDIPEGYSVSREKKERFSLILESASTNQTSMYLCASSSLAGADEKLFFGSGTQLSVL.

CDR3 bases: TGTGCCAGCAGCTTGCCCTGGGACGAGCAGTACTTC. Encoded protein: CASSLPWDEQYF. V usage is TRBV7-2 and J usage is TRBJ2-7; D not resolved. This CDR3 contains 12 residues. V lost 3 bases to trimming and J lost 5 bases, with 8 bases between them. CDR1 SGHTA and CDR2 FQGNSA come from the germline V gene.

The genes are TRBV4-2 and TRBJ2-5; D unresolved. The ends were cut back, 0 bases at V and 2 bases at J, with 10 bases in the middle. The CDR3 runs 15 residues. Per the germline V gene, CDR1 is LGHNA and CDR2 is YNFKEQ. The CDR3 here is CASSQDYKVQETQYF. In DNA, the CDR3 is TGTGCCAGCAGCCAAGATTACAAGGTTCAAGAGACCCAGTACTTC.

The chain is built from TRBV5-1 and TRBJ2-7; 7 bases are a match to TRBD1. The CDR3 runs to 15 residues. Germline V lookup: CDR1 SGHRS, CDR2 YFSETQ. The trim removed 2 bases at V and 2 bases at J, leaving 7 bases unmatched. The CDR3 DNA sequence: TGCGCCAGCAGCTTAGACAGGGAAAGGACCTACGAGCAGTACTTC. It codes for CASSLDRERTYEQYF.

This chain uses TRBV30 with TRBJ2-1; D perhaps matches TRBD1 (6 bases). This CDR3 region has 12 residues. CDR1 GTSNPN and CDR2 SVGIG come from the germline V gene (reference sequence). Trimming removed 2 bases at V and 6 bases at J, with 8 bases between. The CDR3 loop is CAWSWGRNEQFF. CDR3 DNA: TGTGCCTGGAGTTGGGGGCGCAATGAGCAGTTCTTC.

This chain links TRBV4-3 with TRBJ1-4; D perhaps matches TRBD1 (5 bases). The V and J ends lost 0 bases and 4 bases respectively, with 9 bases between them. This CDR3 contains 15 residues. Germline-derived CDR1 and CDR2 are LGHNA and YSLEER. CDR3 DNA: TGCGCCAGCAGCCAAGATGGGGACCGTAATGAAAAACTGTTTTTT. Protein sequence: CASSQDGDRNEKLFF.

The rearrangement joins TRBV30 to TRBJ1-2; D not certain. There are 12 residues in the CDR3. Per germline, CDR1 GTSNPN and CDR2 SVGIG (reference sequence). The V gene lost 0 bases and the J gene lost 4 bases, with 6 bases spanning the gap. This CDR3 reads CAWSVDGYGYTF. CDR3 DNA sequence: TGTGCCTGGAGTGTGGACGGCTATGGCTACACCTTC. Full variable domain (remainder filled in from reference TRBV30 and TRBJ1-2): SQTIHQWPATLVQPVGSPLSLECTVEGTSNPNLYWYRQAAGRGLQLLFYSVGIGQISSEVPQNLSASRPQDRQFILSSKKLLLSDSGFYLCAWSVDGYGYTFGSGTRLTVV.

The chain employs TRBV11-2 and TRBJ2-6; 8 bases align to TRBD2. The V gene's germline CDR1 is SGHAT and CDR2 FQNNGV. The V and J ends lost 4 bases and 3 bases, in that order; junction bases with no gene match: 8. This CDR3 is 17 amino acids long. The CDR3 DNA is TGTGCCAGCAGCTCAATCCGCGGGGGGTATGGGGCCAACGTCCTGACTTTC. As protein: CASSSIRGGYGANVLTF.

J is TRBJ1-4 and V is TRBV6-1; 9 bases fit TRBD1. Losses at the gene ends were 10 bases for V and 11 bases for J; bases not matched to a gene: 14. The CDR3 totals 14 residues. Germline V CDR1 and CDR2: MNHNS, SASEGT. DNA for the CDR3: TGTGCCATCGCCCACCGGGACAGGGACGGGAAACTGTTTTTT. Translation gives CAIAHRDRDGKLFF.

The gene calls are TRBV30 and TRBJ2-5, with D perhaps TRBD2 (6 bases). Trimming pared 4 bases from V and 0 bases from J, leaving 24 bases between. Germline CDR1 reads GTSNPN; CDR2 reads SVGIG (reference sequence). This CDR3 spans 18 amino acids. CDR3 DNA sequence: TGTGCCTGGAAGGGTCGAGGCCAGAAGGAGGGGTACCAAGAGACCCAGTACTTC. Its translation: CAWKGRGQKEGYQETQYF.

The CDR3 region is CASSFGTGGYEQYF. The CDR3 bases are TGTGCCAGCAGTTTTGGGACAGGGGGCTACGAGCAGTACTTC. The chain carries TRBV28 and TRBJ2-7; 11 nucleotides align to TRBD1. The V segment lost 3 bases and the J segment 3 bases; nucleotides outside the gene matches: 1. The CDR3 sequence is 14 residues long. The V gene's germline CDR1 is MDHEN and CDR2 SYDVKM. Drawing the rest from reference TRBV28 and TRBJ2-7, the complete variable domain is DVKVTQSSRYLVKRTGEKVFLECVQDMDHENMFWYRQDPGLGLRLIYFSYDVKMKEKGDIPEGYSVSREKKERFSLILESASTNQTSMYLCASSFGTGGYEQYFGPGTRLTVT.

The V and J genes are TRBV11-2 and TRBJ2-7, with D possibly being TRBD1 or TRBD2 (6 bases each). Germline V lookup: CDR1 SGHAT, CDR2 FQNNGV. This CDR3 region has 18 residues. The V gene lost 1 base and the J gene lost 3 bases, with 22 bases spanning the gap. The CDR3 here is CASSLVPGAGSTRYEQYF. CDR3 in DNA: TGTGCCAGCAGCTTAGTCCCAGGGGCGGGATCTACTCGCTACGAGCAGTACTTC.

The chain recombines TRBV7-2 with TRBJ1-5; no clear D. Germline CDR1 and CDR2: SGHTA and FQGNSA. This CDR3 has 12 residues. Trimming left V 6 bases short and J 0 bases short, with 3 bases between. This CDR3 is CASSLSNQPQHF. In DNA form, the CDR3 reads TGTGCCAGCAGTCTTAGCAATCAGCCCCAGCATTTT.

V gene TRBV6-5 combines with J gene TRBJ2-7; 7 bases align to TRBD1. The germline V gene encodes CDR1 MNHEY and CDR2 SVGAGI. The J segment lost 3 bases and the V segment lost 2 bases, leaving 7 bases of the junction unmatched. The CDR3 consists of 15 residues. CDR3 loop: CASSYGVTGFYEQYF. The DNA of the CDR3 is TGTGCCAGCAGTTACGGCGTGACAGGGTTCTACGAGCAGTACTTC.

This sequence joins TRBV6-4 and TRBJ2-2; possible D gene TRBD2, 7 bases. V was trimmed by 2 bases and J by 3 bases, leaving 13 bases between them. The CDR3 is made up of 16 amino acids. Germline CDR1 reads MRHNA; CDR2 reads SNTAGT. The CDR3 nucleotides read TGTGCCAGCAGTGACAAAGAGGGGGGGGACACCGGGGAGCTGTTTTTT. Protein: CASSDKEGGDTGELFF.

V usage is TRBV28 and J usage is TRBJ1-6; 8 nucleotides match TRBD1. The CDR3 is made up of 17 amino acids. Germline CDR1 is MDHEN and CDR2 is SYDVKM. The J segment lost 0 bases and the V segment lost 4 bases, leaving 5 bases of the junction unmatched. CDR3: CASSSVRGLSYNSPLHF. CDR3 nucleotides: TGTGCCAGCAGTTCCGTCAGGGGGCTCTCCTATAATTCACCCCTCCACTTT.

The CDR3 DNA reads TGCGCCAGCAAGCCCACGGGACAGGGTTACACCGGGGAGCTGTTTTTT. Translated, it gives CASKPTGQGYTGELFF. V gene TRBV5-1 combines with J gene TRBJ2-2; 9 nucleotides line up with TRBD1. The CDR3 runs to 16 residues. J lost 3 bases, V lost 6 bases, and 9 bases had no gene match. Germline loops: CDR1 SGHRS, CDR2 YFSETQ.